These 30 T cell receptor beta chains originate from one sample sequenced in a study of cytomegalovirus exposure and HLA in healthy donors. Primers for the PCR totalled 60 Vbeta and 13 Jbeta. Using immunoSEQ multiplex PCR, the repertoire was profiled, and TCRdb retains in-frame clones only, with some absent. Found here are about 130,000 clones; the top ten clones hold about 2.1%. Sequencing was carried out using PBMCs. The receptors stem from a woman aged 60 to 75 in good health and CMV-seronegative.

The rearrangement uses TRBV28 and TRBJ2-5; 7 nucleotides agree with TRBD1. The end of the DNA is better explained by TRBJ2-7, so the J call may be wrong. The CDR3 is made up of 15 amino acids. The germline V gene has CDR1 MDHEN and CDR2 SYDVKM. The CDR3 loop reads CASSLGTEVSYEQYF. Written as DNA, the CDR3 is TGTGCCAGCAGTTTAGGGACAGAGGTCTCCTACGAGCAGTACTTC.

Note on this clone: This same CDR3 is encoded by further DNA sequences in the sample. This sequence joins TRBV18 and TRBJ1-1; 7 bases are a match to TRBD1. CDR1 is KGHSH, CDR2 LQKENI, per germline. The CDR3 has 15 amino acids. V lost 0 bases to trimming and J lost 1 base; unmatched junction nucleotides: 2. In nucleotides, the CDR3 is TGTGCCAGCTCACCACCAGGGGGCGAGAACACTGAAGCTTTCTTT. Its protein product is CASSPPGGENTEAFF.

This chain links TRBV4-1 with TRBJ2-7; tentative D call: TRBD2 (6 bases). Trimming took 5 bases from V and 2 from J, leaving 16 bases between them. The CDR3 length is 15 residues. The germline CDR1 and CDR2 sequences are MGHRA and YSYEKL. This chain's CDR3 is CASSDQASDPYEQYF. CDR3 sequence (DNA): TGCGCCAGCAGCGATCAGGCTAGCGACCCCTACGAGCAGTACTTC.

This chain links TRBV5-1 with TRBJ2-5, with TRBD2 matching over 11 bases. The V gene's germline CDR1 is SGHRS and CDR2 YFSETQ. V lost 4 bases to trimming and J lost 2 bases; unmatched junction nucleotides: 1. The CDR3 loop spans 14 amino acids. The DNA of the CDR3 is TGCGCCAGCAGCCGACTAGCGGGGCAAGAGACCCAGTACTTC. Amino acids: CASSRLAGQETQYF.

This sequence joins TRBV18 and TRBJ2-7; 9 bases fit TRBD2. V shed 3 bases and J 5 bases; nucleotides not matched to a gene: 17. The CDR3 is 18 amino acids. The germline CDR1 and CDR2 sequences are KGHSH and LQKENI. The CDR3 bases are TGTGCCAGCTCACCGGACTTGGTCGCGGGAGGGCCAAGTGACGAGCAGTACTTC. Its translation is CASSPDLVAGGPSDEQYF. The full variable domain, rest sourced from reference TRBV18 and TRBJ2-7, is NAGVMQNPRHLVRRRGQEARLRCSPMKGHSHVYWYRQLPEEGLKFMVYLQKENIIDESGMPKERFSAEFPKEGPSILRIQQVVRGDSAAYFCASSPDLVAGGPSDEQYFGPGTRLTVT.

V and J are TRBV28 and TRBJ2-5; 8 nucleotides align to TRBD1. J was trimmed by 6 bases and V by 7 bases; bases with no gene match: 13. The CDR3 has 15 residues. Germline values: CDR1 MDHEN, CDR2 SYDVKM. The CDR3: CASTGGGVGVKTQYF. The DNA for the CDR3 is TGTGCCAGCACAGGGGGCGGAGTGGGTGTAAAGACCCAGTACTTC. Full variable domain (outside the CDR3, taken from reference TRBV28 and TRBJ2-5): DVKVTQSSRYLVKRTGEKVFLECVQDMDHENMFWYRQDPGLGLRLIYFSYDVKMKEKGDIPEGYSVSREKKERFSLILESASTNQTSMYLCASTGGGVGVKTQYFGPGTRLLVL.

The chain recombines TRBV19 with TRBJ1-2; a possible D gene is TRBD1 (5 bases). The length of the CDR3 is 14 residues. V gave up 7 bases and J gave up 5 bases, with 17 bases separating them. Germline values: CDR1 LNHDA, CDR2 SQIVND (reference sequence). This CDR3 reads CASTKQAYRYGYTF. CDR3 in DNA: TGTGCCAGTACCAAACAGGCTTATCGATATGGCTACACCTTC.

Here the CDR3 reads CASSQVVPENTEAFF. DNA for the CDR3: TGCGCCAGCAGCCAAGTGGTTCCAGAGAACACTGAAGCTTTCTTT. The chain employs TRBV4-1 and TRBJ1-1; D is unresolved. Germline CDR1 MGHRA, CDR2 YSYEKL. V lost 1 base to trimming and J lost 1 base, with 10 bases between them. The CDR3 loop spans 15 amino acids.

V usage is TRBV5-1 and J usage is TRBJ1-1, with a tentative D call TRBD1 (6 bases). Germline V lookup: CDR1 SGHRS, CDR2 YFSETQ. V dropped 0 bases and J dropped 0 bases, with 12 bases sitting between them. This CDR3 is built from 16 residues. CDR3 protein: CASSLEGQSMNTEAFF. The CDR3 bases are TGCGCCAGCAGCTTGGAAGGACAGTCTATGAACACTGAAGCTTTCTTT.

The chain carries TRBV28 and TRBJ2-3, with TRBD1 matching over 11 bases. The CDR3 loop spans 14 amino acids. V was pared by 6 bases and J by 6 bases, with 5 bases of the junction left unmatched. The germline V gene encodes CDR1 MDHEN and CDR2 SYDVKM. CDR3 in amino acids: CASRRTGGADTQYF. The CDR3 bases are TGTGCCAGCAGGCGGACAGGGGGCGCGGATACGCAGTATTTT. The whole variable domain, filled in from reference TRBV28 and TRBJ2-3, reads DVKVTQSSRYLVKRTGEKVFLECVQDMDHENMFWYRQDPGLGLRLIYFSYDVKMKEKGDIPEGYSVSREKKERFSLILESASTNQTSMYLCASRRTGGADTQYFGPGTRLTVL.

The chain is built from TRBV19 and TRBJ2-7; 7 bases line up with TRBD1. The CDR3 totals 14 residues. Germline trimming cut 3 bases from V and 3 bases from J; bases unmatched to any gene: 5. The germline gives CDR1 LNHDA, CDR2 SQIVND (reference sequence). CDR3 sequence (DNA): TGTGCCAGTAGTATGTTAGGGGGCATCTACGAGCAGTACTTC. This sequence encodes CASSMLGGIYEQYF.

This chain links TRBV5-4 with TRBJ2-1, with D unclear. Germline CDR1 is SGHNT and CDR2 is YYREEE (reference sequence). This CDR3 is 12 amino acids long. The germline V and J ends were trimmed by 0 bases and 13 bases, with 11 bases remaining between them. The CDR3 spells CASSLGLSSQFF. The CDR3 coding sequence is TGTGCCAGCAGCTTGGGACTTTCGTCCCAGTTCTTC. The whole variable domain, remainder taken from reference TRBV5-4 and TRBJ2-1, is ETGVTQSPTHLIKTRGQQVTLRCSSQSGHNTVSWYQQALGQGPQFIFQYYREEENGRGNFPPRFSGLQFPNYSSELNVNALELDDSALYLCASSLGLSSQFFGPGTRLTVL.

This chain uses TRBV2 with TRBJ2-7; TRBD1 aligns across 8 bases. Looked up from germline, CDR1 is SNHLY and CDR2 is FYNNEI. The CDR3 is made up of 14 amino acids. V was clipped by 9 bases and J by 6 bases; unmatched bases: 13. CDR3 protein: CASGARGQAAEQYF. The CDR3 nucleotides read TGTGCCAGTGGGGCCAGGGGGCAGGCGGCCGAGCAGTACTTC.

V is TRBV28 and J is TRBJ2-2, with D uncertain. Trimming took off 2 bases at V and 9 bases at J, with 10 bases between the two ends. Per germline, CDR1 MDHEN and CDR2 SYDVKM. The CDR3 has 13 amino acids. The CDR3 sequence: CASSLRGSRELFF. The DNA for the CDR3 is TGTGCCAGCAGTTTACGAGGCAGCCGGGAGCTGTTTTTT.

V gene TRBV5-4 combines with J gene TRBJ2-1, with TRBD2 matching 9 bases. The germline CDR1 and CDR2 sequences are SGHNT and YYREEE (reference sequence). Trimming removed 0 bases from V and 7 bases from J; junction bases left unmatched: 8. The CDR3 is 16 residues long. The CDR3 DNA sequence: TGTGCCAGCAGCTTGGGGGCAGCGGGGGGTGAAAATGAGCAGTTCTTC. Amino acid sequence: CASSLGAAGGENEQFF.

The DNA of the CDR3 is TGTGCCAGCAGTTACTCTTTTCCGGGCAATGAGCAGTTCTTC. It is translated as CASSYSFPGNEQFF. The chain has TRBV6-5 and TRBJ2-1; D not resolved. Germline V lookup: CDR1 MNHEY, CDR2 SVGAGI. CDR3 length equals 14 residues. V was trimmed by 0 bases and J by 6 bases, leaving 9 bases between them.

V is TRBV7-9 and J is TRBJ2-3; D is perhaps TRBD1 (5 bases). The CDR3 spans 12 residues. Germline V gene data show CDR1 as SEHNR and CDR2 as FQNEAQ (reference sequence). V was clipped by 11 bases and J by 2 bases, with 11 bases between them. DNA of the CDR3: TGTGCCGTTGGCAGGGCCACAGATACGCAGTATTTT. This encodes CAVGRATDTQYF.

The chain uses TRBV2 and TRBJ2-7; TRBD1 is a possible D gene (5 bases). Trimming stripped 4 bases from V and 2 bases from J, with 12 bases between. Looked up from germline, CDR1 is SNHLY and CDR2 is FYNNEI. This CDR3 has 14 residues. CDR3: CASSVRGPPYEQYF. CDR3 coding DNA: TGTGCCAGCAGTGTTAGGGGTCCCCCCTACGAGCAGTACTTC.

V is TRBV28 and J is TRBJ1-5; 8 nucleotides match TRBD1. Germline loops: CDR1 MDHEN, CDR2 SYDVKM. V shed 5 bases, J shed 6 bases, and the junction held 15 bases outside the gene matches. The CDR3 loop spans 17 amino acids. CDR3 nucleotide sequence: TGTGCCAGCAGTCCCCGTCAGGGGGCGAGGTTCGTTCAGCCCCAGCATTTT. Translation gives CASSPRQGARFVQPQHF. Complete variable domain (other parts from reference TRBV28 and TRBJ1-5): DVKVTQSSRYLVKRTGEKVFLECVQDMDHENMFWYRQDPGLGLRLIYFSYDVKMKEKGDIPEGYSVSREKKERFSLILESASTNQTSMYLCASSPRQGARFVQPQHFGDGTRLSIL.

The CDR3 sequence is CASSEQINSPLHF. The CDR3, as DNA: TGCGCCAGCAGTGAACAGATTAATTCACCCCTCCACTTT. The rearrangement links TRBV10-1 to TRBJ1-6; the D is unclear. Germline CDR1 is WNHNN and CDR2 is SYGVQD (reference sequence). V lost 3 bases and J lost 6, with 6 bases in between. CDR3 length equals 13 residues.

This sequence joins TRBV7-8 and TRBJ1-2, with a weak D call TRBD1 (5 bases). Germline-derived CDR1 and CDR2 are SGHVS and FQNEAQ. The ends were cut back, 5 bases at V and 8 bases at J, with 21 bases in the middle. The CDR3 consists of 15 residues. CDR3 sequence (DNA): TGTGCCAGCAGCCCGAACTGGGGCAGCCATTGGGGCTACACCTTC. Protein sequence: CASSPNWGSHWGYTF.

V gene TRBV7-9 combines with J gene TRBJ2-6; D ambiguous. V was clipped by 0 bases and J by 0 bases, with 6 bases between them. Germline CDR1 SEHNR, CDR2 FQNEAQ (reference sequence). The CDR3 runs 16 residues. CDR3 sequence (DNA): TGTGCCAGCAGCTTAGCTCTAGACTCTGGGGCCAACGTCCTGACTTTC. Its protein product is CASSLALDSGANVLTF.

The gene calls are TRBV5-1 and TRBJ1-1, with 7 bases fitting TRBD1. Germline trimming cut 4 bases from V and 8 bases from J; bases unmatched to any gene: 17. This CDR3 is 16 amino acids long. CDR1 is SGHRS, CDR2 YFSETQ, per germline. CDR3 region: CASSLIGGRSSPEAFF. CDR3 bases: TGCGCCAGCAGCCTAATAGGGGGCAGGAGCTCCCCCGAAGCTTTCTTT.

CDR3 amino acids: CASSAGGVGNTIYF. As DNA, the CDR3 is TGTGCCAGCAGTGCCGGCGGGGTGGGAAACACCATATATTTT. V is TRBV2 and J is TRBJ1-3; unclear D gene. Trimming cost V 4 bases and J 4 bases, with 11 bases left between them. Germline V gives CDR1 SNHLY, CDR2 FYNNEI. The length of the CDR3 is 14 residues.

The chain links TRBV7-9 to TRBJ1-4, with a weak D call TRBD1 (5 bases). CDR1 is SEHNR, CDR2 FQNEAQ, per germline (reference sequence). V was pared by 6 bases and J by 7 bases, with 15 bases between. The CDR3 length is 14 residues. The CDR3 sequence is CASRTGDRAEKLFF. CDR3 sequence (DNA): TGTGCCAGCAGAACGGGGGATAGGGCTGAAAAACTGTTTTTT.

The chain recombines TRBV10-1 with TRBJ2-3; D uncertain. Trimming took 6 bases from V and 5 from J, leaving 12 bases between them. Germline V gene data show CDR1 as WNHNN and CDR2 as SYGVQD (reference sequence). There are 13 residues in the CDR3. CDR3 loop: CASRSRFGDTQYF. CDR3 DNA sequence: TGCGCCAGCAGATCGAGGTTCGGAGATACGCAGTATTTT.

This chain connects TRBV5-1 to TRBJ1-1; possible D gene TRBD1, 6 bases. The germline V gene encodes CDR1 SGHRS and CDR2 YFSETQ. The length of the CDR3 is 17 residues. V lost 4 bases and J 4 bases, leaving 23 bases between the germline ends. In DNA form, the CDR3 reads TGCGCCAGCAGCCCAGGAGGGATTTCGGGGGGCCGCACTGAAGCTTTCTTT. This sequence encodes CASSPGGISGGRTEAFF.

CDR3 in amino acids: CASSPKAGPTVHGYTF. Here the CDR3 DNA reads TGTGCCAGCTCACCAAAGGCAGGCCCCACTGTCCATGGCTACACCTTC. The chain recombines TRBV18 with TRBJ1-2; the D is unclear. Germline CDR1 is KGHSH and CDR2 is LQKENI. The CDR3 contains 16 residues. V lost 2 bases and J lost 6, with 19 bases in between. The whole variable domain, remainder taken from reference TRBV18 and TRBJ1-2, is NAGVMQNPRHLVRRRGQEARLRCSPMKGHSHVYWYRQLPEEGLKFMVYLQKENIIDESGMPKERFSAEFPKEGPSILRIQQVVRGDSAAYFCASSPKAGPTVHGYTFGSGTRLTVV.

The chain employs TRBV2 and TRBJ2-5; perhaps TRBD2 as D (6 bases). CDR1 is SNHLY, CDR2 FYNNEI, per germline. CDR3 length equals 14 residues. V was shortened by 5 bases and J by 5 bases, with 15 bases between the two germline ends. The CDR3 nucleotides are TGTGCCAGCAGTCCGTACCGGGGAGGCGAGACCCAGTACTTC. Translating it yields CASSPYRGGETQYF.

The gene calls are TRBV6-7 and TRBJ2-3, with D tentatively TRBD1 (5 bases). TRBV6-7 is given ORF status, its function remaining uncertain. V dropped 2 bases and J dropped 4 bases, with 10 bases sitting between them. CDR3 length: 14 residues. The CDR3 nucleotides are TGTGCCAGCAGTTACAAGGTGGGGCCAGATACGCAGTATTTT. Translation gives CASSYKVGPDTQYF.